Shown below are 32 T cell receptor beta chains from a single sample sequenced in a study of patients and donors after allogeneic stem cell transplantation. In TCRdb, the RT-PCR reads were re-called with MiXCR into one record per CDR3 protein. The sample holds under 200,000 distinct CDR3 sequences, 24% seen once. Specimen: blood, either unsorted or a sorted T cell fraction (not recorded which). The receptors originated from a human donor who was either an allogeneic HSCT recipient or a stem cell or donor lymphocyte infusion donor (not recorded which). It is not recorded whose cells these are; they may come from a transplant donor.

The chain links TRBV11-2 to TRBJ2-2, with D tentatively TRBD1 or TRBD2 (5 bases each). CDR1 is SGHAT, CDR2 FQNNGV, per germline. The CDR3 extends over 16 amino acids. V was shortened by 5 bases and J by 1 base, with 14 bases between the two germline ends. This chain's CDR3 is CASSPRDGRNTGELFF. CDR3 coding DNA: TGTGCCAGCAGCCCTCGGGACGGAAGGAACACCGGGGAGCTGTTTTTT.

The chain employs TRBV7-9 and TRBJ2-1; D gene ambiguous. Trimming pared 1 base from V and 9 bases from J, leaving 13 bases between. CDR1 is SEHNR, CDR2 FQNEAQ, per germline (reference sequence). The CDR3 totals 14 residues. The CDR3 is CASSLVLSATEQFF. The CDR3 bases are TGTGCCAGCAGCTTAGTCTTATCGGCTACTGAGCAGTTCTTC.

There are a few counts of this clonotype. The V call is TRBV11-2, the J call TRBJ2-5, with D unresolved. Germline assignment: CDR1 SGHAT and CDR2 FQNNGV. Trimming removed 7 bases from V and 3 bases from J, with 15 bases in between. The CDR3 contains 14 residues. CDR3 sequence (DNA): TGTGCCAGCACCTCCCGGGCCCAGAAAGAGACCCAGTACTTC. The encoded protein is CASTSRAQKETQYF.

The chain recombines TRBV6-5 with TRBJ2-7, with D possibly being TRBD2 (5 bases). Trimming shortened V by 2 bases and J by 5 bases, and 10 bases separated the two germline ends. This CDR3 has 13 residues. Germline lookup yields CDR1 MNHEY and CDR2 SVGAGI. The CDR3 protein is CASSYTSLNEQYF. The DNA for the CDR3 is TGTGCCAGCAGTTACACTAGTCTTAACGAGCAGTACTTC.

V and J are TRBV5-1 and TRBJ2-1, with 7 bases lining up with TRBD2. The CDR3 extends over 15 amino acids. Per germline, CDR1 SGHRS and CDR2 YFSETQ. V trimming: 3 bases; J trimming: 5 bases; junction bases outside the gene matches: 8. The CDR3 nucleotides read TGCGCCAGCAGCTCTAGCGGCAACCATGACAATGAGCAGTTCTTC. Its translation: CASSSSGNHDNEQFF.

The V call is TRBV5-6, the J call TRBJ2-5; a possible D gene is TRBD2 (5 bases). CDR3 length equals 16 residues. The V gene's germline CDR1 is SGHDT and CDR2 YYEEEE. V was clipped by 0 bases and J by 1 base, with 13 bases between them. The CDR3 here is CASSLAFGGSQETQYF. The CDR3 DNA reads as TGTGCCAGCAGCTTGGCCTTTGGAGGAAGCCAAGAGACCCAGTACTTC.

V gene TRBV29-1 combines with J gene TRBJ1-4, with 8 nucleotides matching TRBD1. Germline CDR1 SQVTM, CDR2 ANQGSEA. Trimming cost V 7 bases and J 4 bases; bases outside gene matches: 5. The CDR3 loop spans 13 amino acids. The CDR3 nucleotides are TGCAGCGCCGCGGGACAGGTTAATGAAAAACTGTTTTTT. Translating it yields CSAAGQVNEKLFF.

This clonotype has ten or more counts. The CDR3 bases are TGCAGCGTTGGGGACAGTTCTAATGAAAAACTGTTTTTT. Its protein is CSVGDSSNEKLFF. J is TRBJ1-4 and V is TRBV29-1; 7 bases are a match to TRBD1. V shed 4 bases, J shed 3 bases, and the junction held 2 bases outside the gene matches. Germline V gene data show CDR1 as SQVTM and CDR2 as ANQGSEA. This CDR3 region has 13 residues.

The CDR3 loop is CASSRDPKETQYF. In DNA form, the CDR3 reads TGTGCCAGCAGCCGGGACCCAAAAGAGACCCAGTACTTC. The gene calls are TRBV11-3 and TRBJ2-5; TRBD1 or TRBD2 may be the D gene (5 bases each). The CDR3 runs to 13 residues. V lost 5 bases, J lost 3 bases, and 10 bases lay in between. CDR1 SGHNT and CDR2 YENEEA come from the germline V gene.

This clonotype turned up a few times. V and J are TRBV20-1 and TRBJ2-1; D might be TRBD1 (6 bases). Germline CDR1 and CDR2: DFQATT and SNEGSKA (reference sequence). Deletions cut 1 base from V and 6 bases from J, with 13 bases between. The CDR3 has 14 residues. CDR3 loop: CSARAAGVRNEQFF. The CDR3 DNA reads TGCAGTGCTAGAGCGGCAGGGGTCCGCAATGAGCAGTTCTTC.

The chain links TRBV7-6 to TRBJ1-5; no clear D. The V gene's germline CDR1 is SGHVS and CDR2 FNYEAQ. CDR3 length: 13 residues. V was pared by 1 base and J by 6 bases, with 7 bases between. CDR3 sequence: CASSLDGTQPQHF. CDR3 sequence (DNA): TGTGCCAGCAGCTTAGATGGCACTCAGCCCCAGCATTTT. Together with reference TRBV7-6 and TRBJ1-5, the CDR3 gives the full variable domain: GAGVSQSPRYKVTKRGQDVALRCDPISGHVSLYWYRQALGQGPEFLTYFNYEAQQDKSGLPNDRFSAERPEGSISTLTIQRTEQRDSAMYRCASSLDGTQPQHFGDGTRLSIL.

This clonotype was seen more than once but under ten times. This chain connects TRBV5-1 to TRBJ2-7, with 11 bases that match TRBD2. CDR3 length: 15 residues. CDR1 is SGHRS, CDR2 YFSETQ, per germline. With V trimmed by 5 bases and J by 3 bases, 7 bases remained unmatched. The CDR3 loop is CASRQIAGGLYEQYF. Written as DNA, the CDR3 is TGCGCCAGCAGACAAATAGCGGGGGGGCTCTACGAGCAGTACTTC.

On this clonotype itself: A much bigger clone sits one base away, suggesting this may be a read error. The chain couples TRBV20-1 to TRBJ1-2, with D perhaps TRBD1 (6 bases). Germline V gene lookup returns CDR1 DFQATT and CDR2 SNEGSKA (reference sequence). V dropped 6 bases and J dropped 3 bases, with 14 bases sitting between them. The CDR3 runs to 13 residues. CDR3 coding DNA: TGCAGTGCCGCACAGGGCATAGACTATGGCTACACCTTC. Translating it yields CSAAQGIDYGYTF.

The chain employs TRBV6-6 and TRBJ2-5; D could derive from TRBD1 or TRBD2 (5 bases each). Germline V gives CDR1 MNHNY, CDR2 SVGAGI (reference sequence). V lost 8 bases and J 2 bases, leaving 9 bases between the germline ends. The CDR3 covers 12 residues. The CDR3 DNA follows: TGTGCCAGCGGGGGTCCTCAAGAGACCCAGTACTTC. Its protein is CASGGPQETQYF.

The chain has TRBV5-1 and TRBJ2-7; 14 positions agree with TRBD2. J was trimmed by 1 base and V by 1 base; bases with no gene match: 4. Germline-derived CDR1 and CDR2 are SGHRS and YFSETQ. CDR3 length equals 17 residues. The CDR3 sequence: CASSLSGTSGGSYEQYF. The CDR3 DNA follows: TGCGCCAGCAGCTTGAGCGGGACTAGCGGGGGTTCCTACGAGCAGTACTTC.

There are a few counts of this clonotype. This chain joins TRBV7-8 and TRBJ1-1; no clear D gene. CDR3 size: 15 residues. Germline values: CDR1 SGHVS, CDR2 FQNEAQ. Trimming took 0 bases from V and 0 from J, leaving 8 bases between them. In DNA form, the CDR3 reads TGTGCCAGCAGCTTAGCGCATAAGATGAACACTGAAGCTTTCTTT. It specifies CASSLAHKMNTEAFF.

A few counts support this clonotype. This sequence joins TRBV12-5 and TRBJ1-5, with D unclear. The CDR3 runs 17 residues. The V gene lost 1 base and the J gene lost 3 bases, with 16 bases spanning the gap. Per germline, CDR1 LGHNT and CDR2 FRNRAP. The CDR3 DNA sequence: TGTGCTAGTGGTTTGGACGAAGGGATGGCAGCCAATCAGCCCCAGCATTTT. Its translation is CASGLDEGMAANQPQHF.

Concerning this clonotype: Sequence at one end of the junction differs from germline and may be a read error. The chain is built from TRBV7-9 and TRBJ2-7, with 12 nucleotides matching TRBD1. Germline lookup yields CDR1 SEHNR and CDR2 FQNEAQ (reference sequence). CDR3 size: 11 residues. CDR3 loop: CASRGQGAPWF. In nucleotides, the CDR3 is TGTGCCAGCAGGGGACAGGGGGCTCCCTGGTTC.

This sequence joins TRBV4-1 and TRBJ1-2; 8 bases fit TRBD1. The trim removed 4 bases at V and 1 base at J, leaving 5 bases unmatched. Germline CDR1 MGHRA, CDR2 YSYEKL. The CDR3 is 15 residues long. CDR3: CASSPGTGRNYGYTF. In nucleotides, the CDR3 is TGCGCCAGCAGCCCTGGGACAGGCCGTAACTATGGCTACACCTTC.

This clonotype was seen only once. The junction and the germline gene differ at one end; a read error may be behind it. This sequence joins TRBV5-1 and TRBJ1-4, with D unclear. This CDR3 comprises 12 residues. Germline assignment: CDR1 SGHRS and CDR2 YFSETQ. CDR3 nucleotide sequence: TGCGCCAGCAGCCCTACGGGTGAAGAACTGTTTTTT. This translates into CASSPTGEELFF.

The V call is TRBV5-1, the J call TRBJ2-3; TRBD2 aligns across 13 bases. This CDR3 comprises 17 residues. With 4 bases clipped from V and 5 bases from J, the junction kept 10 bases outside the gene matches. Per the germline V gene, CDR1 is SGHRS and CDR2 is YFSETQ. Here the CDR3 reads CASSPQGTSGVKDTQYF. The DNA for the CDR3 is TGCGCCAGCAGCCCACAAGGGACTAGCGGGGTTAAAGATACGCAGTATTTT.

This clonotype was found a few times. Written as DNA, the CDR3 is TGTGCCAGCAGTGATGAGATGAACTACAATGAGCAGTTCTTC. This sequence encodes CASSDEMNYNEQFF. The chain joins TRBV2 to TRBJ2-1; D call uncertain. CDR3 length equals 14 residues. V lost 3 bases and J 3 bases, leaving 9 bases between the germline ends. Germline V gene sequence: CDR1 SNHLY, CDR2 FYNNEI.

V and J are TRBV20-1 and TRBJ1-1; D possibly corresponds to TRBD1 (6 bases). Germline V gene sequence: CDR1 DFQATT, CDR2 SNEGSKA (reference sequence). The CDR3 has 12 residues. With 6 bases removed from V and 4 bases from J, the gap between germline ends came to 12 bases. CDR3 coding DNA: TGCAGTGCGAGGGGGGGGGTCACTGAAGCTTTCTTT. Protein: CSARGGVTEAFF.

CDR3 bases: TGTGCCAGTACCTTGGGCGGTGAGCAGTTCTTC. Encoded protein: CASTLGGEQFF. The V call is TRBV19, the J call TRBJ2-1; no firm D call. The CDR3 loop spans 11 amino acids. Germline V gives CDR1 LNHDA, CDR2 SQIVND (reference sequence). Trimming removed 7 bases from V and 9 bases from J, with 10 bases in between.

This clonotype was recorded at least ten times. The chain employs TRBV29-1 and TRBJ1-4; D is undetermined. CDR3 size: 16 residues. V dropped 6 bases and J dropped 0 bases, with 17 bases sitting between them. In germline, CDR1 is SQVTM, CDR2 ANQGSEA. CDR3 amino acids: CSVKGYSRATNEKLFF. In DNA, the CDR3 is TGCAGCGTGAAGGGATACTCCCGCGCAACTAATGAAAAACTGTTTTTT.

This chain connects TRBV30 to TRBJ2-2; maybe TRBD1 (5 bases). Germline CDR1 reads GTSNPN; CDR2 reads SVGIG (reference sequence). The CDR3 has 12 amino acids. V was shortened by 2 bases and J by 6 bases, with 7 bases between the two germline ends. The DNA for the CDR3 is TGTGCCTGGAGTCAAGGGGCCGGGGAGCTGTTTTTT. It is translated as CAWSQGAGELFF.

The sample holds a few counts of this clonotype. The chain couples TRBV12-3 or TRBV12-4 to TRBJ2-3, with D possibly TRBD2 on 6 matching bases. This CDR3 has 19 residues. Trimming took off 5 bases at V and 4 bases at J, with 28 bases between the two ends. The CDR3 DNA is TGTGCCAGCAGTACCCCGCGGGACTTAAGACCACTCGGCGCAGATACGCAGTATTTT. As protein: CASSTPRDLRPLGADTQYF.

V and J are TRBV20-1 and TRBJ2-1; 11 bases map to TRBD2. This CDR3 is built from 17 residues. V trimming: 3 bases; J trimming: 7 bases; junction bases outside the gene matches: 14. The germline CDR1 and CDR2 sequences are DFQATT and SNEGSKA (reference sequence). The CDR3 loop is CSARTPTSGRIVNEQFF. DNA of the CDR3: TGCAGTGCTAGGACCCCAACTAGCGGGAGAATTGTAAATGAGCAGTTCTTC.

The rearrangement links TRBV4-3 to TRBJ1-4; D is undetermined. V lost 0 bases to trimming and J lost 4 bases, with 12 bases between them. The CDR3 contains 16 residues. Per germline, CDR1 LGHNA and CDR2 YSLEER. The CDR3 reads CASSQDRTGLNEKLFF. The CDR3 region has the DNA TGCGCCAGCAGCCAAGACAGGACCGGACTTAATGAAAAACTGTTTTTT.

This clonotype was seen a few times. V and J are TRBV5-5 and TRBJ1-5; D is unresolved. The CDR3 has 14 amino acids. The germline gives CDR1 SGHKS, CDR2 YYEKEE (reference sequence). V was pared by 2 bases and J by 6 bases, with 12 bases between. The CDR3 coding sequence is TGTGCCAGCAGCTTCGCCGGGCAAGCTCAGCCCCAGCATTTT. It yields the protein CASSFAGQAQPQHF.

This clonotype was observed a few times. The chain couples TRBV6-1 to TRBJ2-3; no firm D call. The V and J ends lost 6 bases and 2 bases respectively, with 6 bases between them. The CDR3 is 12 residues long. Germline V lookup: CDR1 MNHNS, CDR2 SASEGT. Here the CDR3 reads CASRRSTDTQYF. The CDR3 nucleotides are TGTGCCAGCAGAAGGTCCACAGATACGCAGTATTTT.

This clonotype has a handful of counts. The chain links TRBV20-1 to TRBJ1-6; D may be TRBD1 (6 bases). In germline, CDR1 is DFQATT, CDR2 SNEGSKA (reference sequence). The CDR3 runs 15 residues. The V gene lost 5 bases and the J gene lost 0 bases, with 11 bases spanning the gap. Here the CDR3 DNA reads TGCAGTGCTGGCAGGGGAAGCTCCTATAATTCACCCCTCCACTTT. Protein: CSAGRGSSYNSPLHF.